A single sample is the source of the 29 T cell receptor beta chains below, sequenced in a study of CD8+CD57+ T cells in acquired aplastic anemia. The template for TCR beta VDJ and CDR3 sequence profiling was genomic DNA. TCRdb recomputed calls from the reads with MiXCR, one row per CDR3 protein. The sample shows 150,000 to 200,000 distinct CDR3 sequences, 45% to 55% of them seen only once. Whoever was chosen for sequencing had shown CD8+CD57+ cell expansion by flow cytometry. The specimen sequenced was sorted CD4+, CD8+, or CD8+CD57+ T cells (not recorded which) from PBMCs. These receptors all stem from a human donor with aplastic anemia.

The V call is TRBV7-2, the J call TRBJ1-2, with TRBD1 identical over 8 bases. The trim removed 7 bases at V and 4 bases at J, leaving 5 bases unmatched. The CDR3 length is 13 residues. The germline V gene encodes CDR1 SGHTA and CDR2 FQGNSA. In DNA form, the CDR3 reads TGTGCCAGCACTTCACAGGGGGGCTATGGCTACACCTTC. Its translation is CASTSQGGYGYTF.

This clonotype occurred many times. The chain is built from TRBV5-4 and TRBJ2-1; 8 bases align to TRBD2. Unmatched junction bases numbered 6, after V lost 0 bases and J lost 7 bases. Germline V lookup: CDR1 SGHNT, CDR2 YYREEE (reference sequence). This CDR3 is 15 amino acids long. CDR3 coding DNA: TGTGCCAGCAGCTTGGTTCCGGGAGGGCGGAATGAGCAGTTCTTC. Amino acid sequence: CASSLVPGGRNEQFF.

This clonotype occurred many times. The CDR3 sequence: CATYGGASTDTQYF. Here the CDR3 DNA reads TGTGCCACCTATGGGGGGGCTAGCACAGATACGCAGTATTTT. The genes are TRBV25-1 and TRBJ2-3; D may be TRBD2 (7 bases). The CDR3 runs to 14 residues. The germline V gene has CDR1 MGHDK and CDR2 SYGVNS. V was pared by 10 bases and J by 0 bases, with 14 bases between.

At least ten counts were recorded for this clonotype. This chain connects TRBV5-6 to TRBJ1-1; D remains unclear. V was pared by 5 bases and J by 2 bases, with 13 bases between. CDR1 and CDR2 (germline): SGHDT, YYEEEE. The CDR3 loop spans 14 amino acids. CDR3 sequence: CASSSFESNTEAFF. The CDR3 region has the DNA TGTGCCAGCAGTTCCTTCGAAAGTAACACTGAAGCTTTCTTT.

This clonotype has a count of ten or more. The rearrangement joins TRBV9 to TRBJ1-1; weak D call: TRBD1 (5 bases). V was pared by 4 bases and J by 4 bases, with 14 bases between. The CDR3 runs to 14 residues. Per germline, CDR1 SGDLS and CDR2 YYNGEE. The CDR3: CASSPQDRGTEAFF. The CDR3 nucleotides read TGTGCCAGCAGCCCCCAGGATAGGGGCACTGAAGCTTTCTTT. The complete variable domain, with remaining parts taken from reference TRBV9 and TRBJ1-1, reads DSGVTQTPKHLITATGQRVTLRCSPRSGDLSVYWYQQSLDQGLQFLIQYYNGEERAKGNILERFSAQQFPDLHSELNLSSLELGDSALYFCASSPQDRGTEAFFGQGTRLTVV.

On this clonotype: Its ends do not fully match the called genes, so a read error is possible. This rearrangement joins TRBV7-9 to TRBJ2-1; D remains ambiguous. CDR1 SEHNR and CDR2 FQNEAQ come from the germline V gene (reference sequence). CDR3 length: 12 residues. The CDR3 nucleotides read TGTGCCAGCAGCCCAGACATTGGTGAGCGGTTCTTC. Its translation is CASSPDIGERFF.

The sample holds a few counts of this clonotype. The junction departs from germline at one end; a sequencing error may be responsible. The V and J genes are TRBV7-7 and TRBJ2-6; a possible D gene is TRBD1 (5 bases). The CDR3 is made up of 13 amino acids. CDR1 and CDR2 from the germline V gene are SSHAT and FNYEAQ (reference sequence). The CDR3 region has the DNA TGTGCTAGCAGCTCAGGGGGGGCCAACGTCCTGACTTTC. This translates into CASSSGGANVLTF.

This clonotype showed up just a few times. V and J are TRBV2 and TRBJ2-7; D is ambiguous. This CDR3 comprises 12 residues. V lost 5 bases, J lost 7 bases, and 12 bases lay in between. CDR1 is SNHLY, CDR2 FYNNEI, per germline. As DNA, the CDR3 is TGTGCCAGCAGTCTCCAACCACCTGAGCAGTACTTC. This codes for CASSLQPPEQYF.

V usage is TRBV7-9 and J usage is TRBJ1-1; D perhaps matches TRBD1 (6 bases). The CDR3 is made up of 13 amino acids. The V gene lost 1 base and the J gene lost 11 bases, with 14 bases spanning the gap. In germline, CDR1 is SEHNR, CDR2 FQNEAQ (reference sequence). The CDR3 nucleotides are TGTGCCAGCAGCTTAGGGACAGCATACAGTGCTTTCTTT. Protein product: CASSLGTAYSAFF.

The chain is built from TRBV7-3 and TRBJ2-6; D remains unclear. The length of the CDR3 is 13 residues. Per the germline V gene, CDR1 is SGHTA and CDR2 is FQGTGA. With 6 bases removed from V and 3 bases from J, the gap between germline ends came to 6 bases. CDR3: CASSMYGANVLTF. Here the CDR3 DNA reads TGTGCCAGCAGTATGTATGGGGCCAACGTCCTGACTTTC.

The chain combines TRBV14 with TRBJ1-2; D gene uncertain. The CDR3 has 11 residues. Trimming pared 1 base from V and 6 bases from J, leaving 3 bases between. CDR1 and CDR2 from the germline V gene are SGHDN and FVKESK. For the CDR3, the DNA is TGTGCCAGCAGCCAAGGACATGGCTACACCTTC. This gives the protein CASSQGHGYTF.

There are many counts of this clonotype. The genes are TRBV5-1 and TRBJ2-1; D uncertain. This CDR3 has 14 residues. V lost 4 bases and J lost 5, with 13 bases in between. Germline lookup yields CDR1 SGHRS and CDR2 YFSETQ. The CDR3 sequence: CASSRLDEDNEQFF. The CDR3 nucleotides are TGCGCCAGCAGCAGGCTAGATGAGGACAATGAGCAGTTCTTC.

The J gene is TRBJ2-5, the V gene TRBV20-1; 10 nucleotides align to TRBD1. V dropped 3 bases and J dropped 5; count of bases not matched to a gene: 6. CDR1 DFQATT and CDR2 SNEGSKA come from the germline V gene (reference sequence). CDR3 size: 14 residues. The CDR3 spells CSARNLGQGETQYF. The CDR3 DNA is TGCAGTGCTAGGAATCTGGGACAGGGGGAGACCCAGTACTTC.

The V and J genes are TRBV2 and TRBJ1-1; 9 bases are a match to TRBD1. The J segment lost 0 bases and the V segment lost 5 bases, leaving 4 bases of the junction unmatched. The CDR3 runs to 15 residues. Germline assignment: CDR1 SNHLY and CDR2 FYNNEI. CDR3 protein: CASSKQGALNTEAFF. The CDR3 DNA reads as TGTGCCAGCAGTAAACAGGGGGCCCTGAACACTGAAGCTTTCTTT.

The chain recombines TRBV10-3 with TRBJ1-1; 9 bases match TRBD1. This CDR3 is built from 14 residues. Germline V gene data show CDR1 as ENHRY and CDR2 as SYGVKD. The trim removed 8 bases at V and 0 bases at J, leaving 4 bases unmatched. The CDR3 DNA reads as TGTGCCATCGGACAGGGGATGATGAACACTGAAGCTTTCTTT. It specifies CAIGQGMMNTEAFF.

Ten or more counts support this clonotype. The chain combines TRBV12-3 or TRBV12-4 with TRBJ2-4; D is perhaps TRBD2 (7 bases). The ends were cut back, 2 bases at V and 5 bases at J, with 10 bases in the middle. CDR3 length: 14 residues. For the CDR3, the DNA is TGTGCCAGCAGTTTACAAGGGGGGGAAAACATTCAGTACTTC. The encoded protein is CASSLQGGENIQYF.

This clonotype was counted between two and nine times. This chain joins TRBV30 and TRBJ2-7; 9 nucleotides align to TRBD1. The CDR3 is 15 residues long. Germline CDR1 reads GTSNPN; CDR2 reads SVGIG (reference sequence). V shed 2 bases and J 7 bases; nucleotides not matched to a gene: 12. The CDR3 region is CAWSIGQGRFGEQYF. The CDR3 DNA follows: TGTGCCTGGAGTATCGGACAGGGGAGGTTTGGGGAGCAGTACTTC. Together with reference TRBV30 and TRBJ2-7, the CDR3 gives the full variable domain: SQTIHQWPATLVQPVGSPLSLECTVEGTSNPNLYWYRQAAGRGLQLLFYSVGIGQISSEVPQNLSASRPQDRQFILSSKKLLLSDSGFYLCAWSIGQGRFGEQYFGPGTRLTVT.

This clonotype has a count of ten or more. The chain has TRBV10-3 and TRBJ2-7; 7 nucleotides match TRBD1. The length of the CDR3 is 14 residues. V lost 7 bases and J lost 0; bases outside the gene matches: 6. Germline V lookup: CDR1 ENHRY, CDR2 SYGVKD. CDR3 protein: CAIKRSGGSYEQYF. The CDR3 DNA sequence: TGTGCCATCAAGAGGTCAGGGGGCTCCTACGAGCAGTACTTC.

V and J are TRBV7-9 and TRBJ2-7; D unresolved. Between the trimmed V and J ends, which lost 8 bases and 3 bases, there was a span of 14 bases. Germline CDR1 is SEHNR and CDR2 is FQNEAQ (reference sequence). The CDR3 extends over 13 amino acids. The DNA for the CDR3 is TGTGCCAGCTCCGATGGGCTGAGCTACGAGCAGTACTTC. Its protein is CASSDGLSYEQYF.

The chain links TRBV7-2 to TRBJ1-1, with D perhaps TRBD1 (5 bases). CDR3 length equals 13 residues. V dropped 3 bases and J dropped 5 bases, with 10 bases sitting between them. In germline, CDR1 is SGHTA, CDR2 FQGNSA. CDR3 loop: CASSFGGETEAFF. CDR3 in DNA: TGTGCCAGCAGCTTTGGAGGGGAGACTGAAGCTTTCTTT.

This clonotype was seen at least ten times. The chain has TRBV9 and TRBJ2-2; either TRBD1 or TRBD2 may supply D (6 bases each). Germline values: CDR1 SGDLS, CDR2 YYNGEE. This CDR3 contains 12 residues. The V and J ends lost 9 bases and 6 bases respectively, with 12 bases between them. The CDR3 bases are TGTGCCATCTCCCGGGGGCCCGGGGAGCTGTTTTTT. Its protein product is CAISRGPGELFF.

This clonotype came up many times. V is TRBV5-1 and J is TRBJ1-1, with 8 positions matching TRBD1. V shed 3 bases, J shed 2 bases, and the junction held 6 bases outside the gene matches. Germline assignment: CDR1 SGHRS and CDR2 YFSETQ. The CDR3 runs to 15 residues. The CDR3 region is CASSWQGAINTEAFF. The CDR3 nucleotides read TGCGCCAGCAGCTGGCAGGGGGCTATCAACACTGAAGCTTTCTTT.

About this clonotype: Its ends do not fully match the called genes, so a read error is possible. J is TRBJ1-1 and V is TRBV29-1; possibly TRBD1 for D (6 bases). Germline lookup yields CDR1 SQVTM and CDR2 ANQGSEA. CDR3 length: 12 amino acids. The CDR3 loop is CSVEKTGNLAFF. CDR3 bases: TGTAGCGTTGAAAAAACAGGGAATTTAGCTTTCTTT.

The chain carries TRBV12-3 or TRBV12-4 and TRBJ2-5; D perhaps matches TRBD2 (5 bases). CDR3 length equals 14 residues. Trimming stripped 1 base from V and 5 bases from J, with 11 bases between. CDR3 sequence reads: CASSLEGATETQYF. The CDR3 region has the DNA TGTGCCAGCAGTTTAGAGGGAGCGACGGAGACCCAGTACTTC.

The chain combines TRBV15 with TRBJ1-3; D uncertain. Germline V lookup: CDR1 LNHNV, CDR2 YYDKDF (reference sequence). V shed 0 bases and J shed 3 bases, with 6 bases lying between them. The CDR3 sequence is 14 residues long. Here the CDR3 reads CATSRDNSGNTIYF. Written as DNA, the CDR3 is TGTGCCACCAGCAGAGATAACAGTGGAAACACCATATATTTT.

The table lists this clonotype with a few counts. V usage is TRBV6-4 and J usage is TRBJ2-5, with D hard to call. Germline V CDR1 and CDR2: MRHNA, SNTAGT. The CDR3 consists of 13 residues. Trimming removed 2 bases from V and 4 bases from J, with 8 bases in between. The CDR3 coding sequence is TGTGCCAGCAGTGACAGGCTCGGAGAGACCCAGTACTTC. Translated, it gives CASSDRLGETQYF.

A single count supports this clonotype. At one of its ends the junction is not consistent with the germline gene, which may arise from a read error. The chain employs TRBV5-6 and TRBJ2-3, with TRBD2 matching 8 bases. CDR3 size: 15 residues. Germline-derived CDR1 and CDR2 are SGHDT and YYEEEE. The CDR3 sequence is CASSFWTSSKDTQYF. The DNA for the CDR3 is TGTGCCAGCAGCTTTTGGACTAGCAGCAAAGATACGCAGTATTTT.

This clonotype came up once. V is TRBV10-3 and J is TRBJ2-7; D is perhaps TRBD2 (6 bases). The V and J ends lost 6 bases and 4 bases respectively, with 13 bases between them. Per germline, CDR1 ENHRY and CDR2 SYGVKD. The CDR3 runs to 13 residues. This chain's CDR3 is CAISVGGGYEQYF. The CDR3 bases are TGTGCCATCAGCGTGGGCGGAGGGTACGAGCAGTACTTC.

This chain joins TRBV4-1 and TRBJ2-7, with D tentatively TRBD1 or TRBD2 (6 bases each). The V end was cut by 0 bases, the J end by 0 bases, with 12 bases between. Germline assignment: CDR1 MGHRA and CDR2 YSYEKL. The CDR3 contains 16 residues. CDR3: CASSQDSWGASYEQYF. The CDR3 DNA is TGCGCCAGCAGCCAAGATAGCTGGGGGGCCTCCTACGAGCAGTACTTC.